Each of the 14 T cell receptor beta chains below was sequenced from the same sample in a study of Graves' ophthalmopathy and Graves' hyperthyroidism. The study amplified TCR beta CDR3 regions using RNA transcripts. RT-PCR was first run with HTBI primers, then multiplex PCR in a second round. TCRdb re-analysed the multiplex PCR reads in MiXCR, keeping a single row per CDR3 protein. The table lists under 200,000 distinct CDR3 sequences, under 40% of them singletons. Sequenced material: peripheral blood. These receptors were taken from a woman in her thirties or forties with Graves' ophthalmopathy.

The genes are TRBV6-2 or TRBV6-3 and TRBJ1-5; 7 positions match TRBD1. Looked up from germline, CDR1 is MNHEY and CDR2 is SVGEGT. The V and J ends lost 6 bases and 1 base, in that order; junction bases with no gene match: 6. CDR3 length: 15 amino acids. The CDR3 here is CASRKDRASNQPQHF. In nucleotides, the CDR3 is TGTGCCAGCAGGAAAGACAGGGCCAGCAATCAGCCCCAGCATTTT.

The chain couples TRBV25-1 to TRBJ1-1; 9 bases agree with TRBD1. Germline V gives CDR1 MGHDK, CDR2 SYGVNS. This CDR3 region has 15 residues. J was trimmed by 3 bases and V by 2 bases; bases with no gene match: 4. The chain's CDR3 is CASSETGGSYTEAFF. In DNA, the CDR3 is TGTGCCAGCAGTGAAACAGGGGGCTCGTACACTGAAGCTTTCTTT.

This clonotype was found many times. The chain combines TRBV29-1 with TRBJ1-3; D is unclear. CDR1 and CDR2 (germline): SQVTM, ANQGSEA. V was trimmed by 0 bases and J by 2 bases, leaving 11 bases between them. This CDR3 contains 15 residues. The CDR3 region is CSVEDLRGAGNTIYF. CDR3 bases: TGCAGCGTTGAAGATCTGCGGGGAGCTGGAAACACCATATATTTT.

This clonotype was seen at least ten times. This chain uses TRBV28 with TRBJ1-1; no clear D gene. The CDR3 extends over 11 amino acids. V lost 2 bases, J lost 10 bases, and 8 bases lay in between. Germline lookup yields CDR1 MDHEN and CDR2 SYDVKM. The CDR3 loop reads CASSLNGPAFF. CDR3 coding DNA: TGTGCCAGCAGTTTAAACGGACCAGCTTTCTTT. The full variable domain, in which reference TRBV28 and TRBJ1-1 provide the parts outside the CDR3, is DVKVTQSSRYLVKRTGEKVFLECVQDMDHENMFWYRQDPGLGLRLIYFSYDVKMKEKGDIPEGYSVSREKKERFSLILESASTNQTSMYLCASSLNGPAFFGQGTRLTVV.

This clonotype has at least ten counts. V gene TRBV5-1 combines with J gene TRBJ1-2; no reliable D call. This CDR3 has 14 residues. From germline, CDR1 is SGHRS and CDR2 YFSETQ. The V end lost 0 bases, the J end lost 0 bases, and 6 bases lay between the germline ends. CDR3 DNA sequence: TGCGCCAGCAGCTTGGCCTTCGCTAACTATGGCTACACCTTC. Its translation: CASSLAFANYGYTF.

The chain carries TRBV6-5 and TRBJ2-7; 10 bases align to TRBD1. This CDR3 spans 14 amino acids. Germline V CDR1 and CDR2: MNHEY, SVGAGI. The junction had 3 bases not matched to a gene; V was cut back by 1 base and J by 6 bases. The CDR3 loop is CASSYFGQGGEQYF. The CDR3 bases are TGTGCCAGCAGTTACTTTGGACAGGGGGGCGAGCAGTACTTC.

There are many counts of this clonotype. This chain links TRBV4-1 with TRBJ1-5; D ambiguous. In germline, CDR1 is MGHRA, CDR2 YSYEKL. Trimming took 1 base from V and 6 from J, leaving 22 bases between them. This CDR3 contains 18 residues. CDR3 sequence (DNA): TGCGCCAGCAGCCAAGGGGCTGGAGGGCTCCGTTTCGGTCAGCCCCAGCATTTT. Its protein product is CASSQGAGGLRFGQPQHF.

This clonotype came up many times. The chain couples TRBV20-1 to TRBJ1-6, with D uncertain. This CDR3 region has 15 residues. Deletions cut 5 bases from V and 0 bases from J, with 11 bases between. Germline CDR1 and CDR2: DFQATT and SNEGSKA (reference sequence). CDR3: CSAAGGSSYNSPLHF. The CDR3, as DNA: TGCAGTGCTGCGGGAGGTAGCTCCTATAATTCACCCCTCCACTTT.

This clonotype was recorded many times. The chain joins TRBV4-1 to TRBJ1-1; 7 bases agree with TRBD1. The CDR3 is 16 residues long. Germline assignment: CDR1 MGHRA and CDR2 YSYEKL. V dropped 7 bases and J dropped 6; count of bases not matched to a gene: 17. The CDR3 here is CASTLSPGQALSEAFF. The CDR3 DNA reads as TGCGCCAGCACCCTAAGTCCCGGACAGGCCCTCTCTGAAGCTTTCTTT.

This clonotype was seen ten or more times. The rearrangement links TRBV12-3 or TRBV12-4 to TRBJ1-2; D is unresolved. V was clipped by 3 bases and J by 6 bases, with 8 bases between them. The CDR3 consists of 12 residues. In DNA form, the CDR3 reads TGTGCCAGCAGTTTCATGGGAAATGGCTACACCTTC. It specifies CASSFMGNGYTF.

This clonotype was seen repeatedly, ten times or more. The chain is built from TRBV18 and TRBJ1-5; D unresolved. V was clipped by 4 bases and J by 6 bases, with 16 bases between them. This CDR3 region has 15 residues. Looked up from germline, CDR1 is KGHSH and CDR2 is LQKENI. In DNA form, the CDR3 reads TGTGCCAGCTCACTCGAGCGAGACCAAGGTCAGCCCCAGCATTTT. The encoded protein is CASSLERDQGQPQHF. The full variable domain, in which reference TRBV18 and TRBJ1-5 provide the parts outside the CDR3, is NAGVMQNPRHLVRRRGQEARLRCSPMKGHSHVYWYRQLPEEGLKFMVYLQKENIIDESGMPKERFSAEFPKEGPSILRIQQVVRGDSAAYFCASSLERDQGQPQHFGDGTRLSIL.

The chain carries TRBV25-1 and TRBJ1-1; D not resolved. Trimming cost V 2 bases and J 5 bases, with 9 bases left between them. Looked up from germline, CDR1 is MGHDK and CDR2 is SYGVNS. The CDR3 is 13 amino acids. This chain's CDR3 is CASSEGALTEAFF. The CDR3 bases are TGTGCCAGCAGTGAAGGAGCCCTGACTGAAGCTTTCTTT. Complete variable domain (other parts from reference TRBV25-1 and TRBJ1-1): EADIYQTPRYLVIGTGKKITLECSQTMGHDKMYWYQQDPGMELHLIHYSYGVNSTEKGDLSSESTVSRIRTEHFPLTLESARPSHTSQYLCASSEGALTEAFFGQGTRLTVV.

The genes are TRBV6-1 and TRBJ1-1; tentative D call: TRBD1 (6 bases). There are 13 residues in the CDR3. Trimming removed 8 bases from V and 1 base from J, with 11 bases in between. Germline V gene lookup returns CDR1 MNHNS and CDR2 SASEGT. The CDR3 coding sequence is TGTGCCAGCGTGGGGACACCGAACACTGAAGCTTTCTTT. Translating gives CASVGTPNTEAFF.

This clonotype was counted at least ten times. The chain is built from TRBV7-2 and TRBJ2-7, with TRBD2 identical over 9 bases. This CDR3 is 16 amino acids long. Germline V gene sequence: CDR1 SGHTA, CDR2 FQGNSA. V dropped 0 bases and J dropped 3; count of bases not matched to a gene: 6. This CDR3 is CASSLAGSGGIYEQYF. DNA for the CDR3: TGTGCCAGCAGCTTAGCAGGTAGCGGGGGAATCTACGAGCAGTACTTC.